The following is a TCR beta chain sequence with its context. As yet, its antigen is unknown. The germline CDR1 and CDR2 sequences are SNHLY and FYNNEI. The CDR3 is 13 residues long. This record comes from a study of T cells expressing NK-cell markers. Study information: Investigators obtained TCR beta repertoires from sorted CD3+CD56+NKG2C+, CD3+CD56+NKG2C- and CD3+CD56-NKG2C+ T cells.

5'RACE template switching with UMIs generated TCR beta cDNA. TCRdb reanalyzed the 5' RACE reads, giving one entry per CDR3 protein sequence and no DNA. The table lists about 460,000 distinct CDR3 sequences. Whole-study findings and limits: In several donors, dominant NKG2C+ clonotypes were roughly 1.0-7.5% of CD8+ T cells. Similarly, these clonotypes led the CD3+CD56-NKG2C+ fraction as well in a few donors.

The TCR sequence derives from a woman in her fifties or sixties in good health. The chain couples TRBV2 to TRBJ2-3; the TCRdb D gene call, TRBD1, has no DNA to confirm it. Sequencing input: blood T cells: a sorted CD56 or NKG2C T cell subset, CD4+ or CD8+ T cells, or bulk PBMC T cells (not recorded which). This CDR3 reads CATRQGGTDTQYF.